The next 6 T cell receptor beta chains were all read from a single sample in a study of spatial heterogeneity in lung cancer. The sample's time point: sample taken at primary tumor resection. Their antigen targets remain unknown. Study outcomes and limitations: Counts of expanded alpha and beta TCRs within tumors tracked the tumor nonsynonymous mutation count.

MiXCR, run by TCRdb on the 5' RACE reads, gives a single entry per CDR3 protein. Here the sample spans over 5,500 distinct CDR3 sequences, 12% to 15% being singletons. The source material was lung tumor tissue, sampled at surgery. The receptor source for this set is a male donor with early-stage non-small cell lung cancer.

This clonotype was picked up one time. This beta chain was picked up by a library intended for alpha chains and is off target, so its count carries little meaning. This chain uses TRBV3-1 with TRBJ2-3; no clear D gene. Germline CDR1 reads LGHDT; CDR2 reads YNNKEL (reference sequence). The CDR3 covers 13 residues. V lost 4 bases and J 1 base, leaving 6 bases between the germline ends. The CDR3 reads CASSPAGTDTQYF. DNA of the CDR3: TGTGCCAGCAGCCCGGCAGGCACAGATACGCAGTATTTT.

This clonotype was counted ten times or more. This beta chain is a stray sequence in a library constructed for alpha chains; its clone size is not meaningful. The genes are TRBV6-1 and TRBJ1-1; TRBD1 matches 8 bases. The CDR3 length is 14 residues. J gave up 9 bases and V 5 bases, and 11 bases lay outside the gene matches. Germline assignment: CDR1 MNHNS and CDR2 SASEGT. CDR3 bases: TGTGCCAGCAGTTTATTCGACAGGGGTGAGAAAGCTTTCTTT. Amino acid sequence: CASSLFDRGEKAFF.

This clonotype is termed medium-sized. This beta chain is off target for a library built for alpha chains, so its abundance means little. The chain employs TRBV24-1 and TRBJ2-5, with D uncertain. The CDR3 runs 14 residues. In germline, CDR1 is KGHDR, CDR2 SFDVKD. With 4 bases removed from V and 5 bases from J, the gap between germline ends came to 13 bases. The CDR3 loop reads CATSEAGSRETQYF. In DNA, the CDR3 is TGTGCCACCAGTGAGGCCGGGTCTCGGGAGACCCAGTACTTC.

This clonotype has just a few counts. This beta chain was picked up by a library intended for alpha chains and is off target, so its count carries little meaning. This rearrangement joins TRBV20-1 to TRBJ2-2; D possibly matches TRBD1 or TRBD2 (5 bases each). The CDR3 consists of 15 residues. V was pared by 2 bases and J by 4 bases, with 14 bases between. CDR1 and CDR2 (germline): DFQATT, SNEGSKA (reference sequence). The CDR3 coding sequence is TGCAGTGCTAGACAACCGGGACCCATCACCGGGGAGCTGTTTTTT. Translating gives CSARQPGPITGELFF.

This clonotype was counted at least ten times. This beta chain slipped into a library made for alpha chains as a stray read, so its size is not meaningful. This chain uses TRBV6-4 with TRBJ2-7; TRBD1 aligns across 8 bases. The germline CDR1 and CDR2 sequences are MRHNA and SNTAGT. V gave up 6 bases and J gave up 0 bases; unmatched junction bases: 4. This CDR3 is 14 amino acids long. The CDR3 loop reads CASSHRGNSYEQYF. CDR3 sequence (DNA): TGTGCCAGCAGCCACAGGGGGAACTCCTACGAGCAGTACTTC.

The sample holds many counts of this clonotype. Within a library made for alpha chains, this beta chain is off target, and its count is uninformative. V is TRBV18 and J is TRBJ2-5; D tentatively fits TRBD1 or TRBD2 (5 bases each). Per germline, CDR1 KGHSH and CDR2 LQKENI. This CDR3 has 15 amino acids. V was cut by 6 bases and J by 5 bases, with 19 bases left in between. In DNA, the CDR3 is TGTGCCAGCTCTGAGGGGTCCCACCCCCGTGAGACCCAGTACTTC. Amino acids: CASSEGSHPRETQYF.